The 20 T cell receptor beta chains listed next were all sequenced from one sample in a study of blood T cell repertoires in COVID-19. Only in-frame clones appear in the TCRdb table, and some are missing; sequencing was by immunoSEQ multiplex PCR. The sample holds about 69,000 clones, around 90% seen once. Source material: peripheral blood. These receptor sequences come from a man aged 50 to 60 with acute or convalescent COVID-19.

CDR3 region: CASSFGGGQPQHF. In nucleotides, the CDR3 is TGTGCCAGCAGCTTCGGCGGGGGTCAGCCCCAGCATTTT. This chain connects TRBV11-2 to TRBJ1-5; the D gene is possibly TRBD1 (5 bases). The CDR3 is 13 amino acids. The V end lost 3 bases, the J end lost 6 bases, and 9 bases lay between the germline ends. Germline V gene data show CDR1 as SGHAT and CDR2 as FQNNGV.

The chain uses TRBV20-1 and TRBJ1-1; possible D gene TRBD1, 5 bases. This CDR3 comprises 16 residues. Trimming pared 3 bases from V and 0 bases from J, leaving 17 bases between. The germline gives CDR1 DFQATT, CDR2 SNEGSKA (reference sequence). The CDR3 here is CSASLQAVPMNTEAFF. The CDR3 nucleotides are TGCAGTGCTAGTCTACAGGCCGTACCAATGAACACTGAAGCTTTCTTT.

The genes are TRBV3-1 (or the pseudogene TRBV3-2) and TRBJ1-4, with 7 bases matching TRBD1. Losses at the gene ends were 4 bases for V and 3 bases for J; bases not matched to a gene: 8. The CDR3 contains 16 residues. CDR1 and CDR2 (germline): LGHDT, YNNKEL (reference sequence). The CDR3 nucleotides read TGTGCCAGCAGCCGTGCCCGGGACAGACCTAATGAAAAACTGTTTTTT. Translating gives CASSRARDRPNEKLFF.

V gene TRBV30 combines with J gene TRBJ2-2, with a possible D match to TRBD2 (6 bases). Germline loops: CDR1 GTSNPN, CDR2 SVGIG (reference sequence). CDR3 length: 13 amino acids. V was shortened by 0 bases and J by 7 bases, with 9 bases between the two germline ends. The CDR3 DNA follows: TGTGCCTGGAGTGTACTCGGGGGCGGGGAGCTGTTTTTT. Translating it yields CAWSVLGGGELFF. Full variable domain (remainder filled in from reference TRBV30 and TRBJ2-2): SQTIHQWPATLVQPVGSPLSLECTVEGTSNPNLYWYRQAAGRGLQLLFYSVGIGQISSEVPQNLSASRPQDRQFILSSKKLLLSDSGFYLCAWSVLGGGELFFGEGSRLTVL.

The chain combines TRBV4-1 with TRBJ1-2, with a weak D call TRBD1 (6 bases). The V end lost 1 base, the J end lost 11 bases, and 14 bases lay between the germline ends. CDR3 length equals 13 residues. Germline CDR1 MGHRA, CDR2 YSYEKL. The chain's CDR3 is CASSQGQGFGYTF. The DNA of the CDR3 is TGCGCCAGCAGCCAAGGCCAGGGGTTTGGGTACACCTTC.

This clone was seen a handful of times. V gene TRBV10-3 combines with J gene TRBJ2-7; 11 nucleotides align to TRBD2. The CDR3 contains 15 residues. Germline values: CDR1 ENHRY, CDR2 SYGVKD. Trimming at V came to 8 bases and at J to 5 bases, leaving 11 bases not matched to a gene. CDR3 amino acids: CAISTSGSSGDEQYF. The CDR3, as DNA: TGTGCCATCTCCACTAGCGGGAGCAGCGGGGACGAGCAGTACTTC.

The V gene is TRBV21-1, the J gene TRBJ1-6; TRBD1 reflects the table's D call only, with no check against the DNA. TRBV21-1 is tagged as a pseudogene. This CDR3 region has 18 residues. The CDR3 coding sequence is TGTGCCAGCAGCAAAGGGGGGACAGGGCAAACCTATAATTCACCCCTCCACTTT. This sequence encodes CASSKGGTGQTYNSPLHF.

In its sample, this clone was seen once. This rearrangement joins TRBV19 to TRBJ2-7, with D maybe TRBD1 (5 bases). The V gene's germline CDR1 is LNHDA and CDR2 SQIVND (reference sequence). The CDR3 has 14 residues. V gave up 3 bases and J gave up 3 bases, with 12 bases separating them. CDR3 nucleotide sequence: TGTGCCAGTAGTATGTCAGGGCTGGACTACGAGCAGTACTTC. Amino acids: CASSMSGLDYEQYF.

The chain combines TRBV5-8 with TRBJ2-5, with 8 bases aligning to TRBD1. Germline V gives CDR1 SGHTS, CDR2 YDEGEE. The CDR3 contains 15 residues. J lost 2 bases, V lost 1 base, and 4 bases had no gene match. For the CDR3, the DNA is TGTGCCAGCAGCTTGTCGGGGACAGGACAAGAGACCCAGTACTTC. Amino acids: CASSLSGTGQETQYF.

This clone was recorded only once. The V call is TRBV10-2, the J call TRBJ2-1, with D perhaps matching TRBD1 (5 bases). V was trimmed by 10 bases and J by 6 bases, leaving 13 bases between them. The CDR3 is 12 residues long. CDR1 is WSHSY, CDR2 SAAADI, per germline. The CDR3 DNA sequence: TGCGCCACCAACCAGGGTATCAATGAGCAGTTCTTC. Its translation: CATNQGINEQFF.

DNA of the CDR3: TGTGCCAGCAGCTTACGGCGGGGGGGCAGGGAGGAAAGCTACACCTTC. Translation gives CASSLRRGGREESYTF. The rearrangement links TRBV7-8 to TRBJ1-2; D is perhaps TRBD1 (6 bases). Germline CDR1 SGHVS, CDR2 FQNEAQ. V lost 2 bases, J lost 9 bases, and 22 bases lay in between. This CDR3 comprises 16 residues.

The chain combines TRBV5-5 with TRBJ1-1; D gene unclear. The V end lost 1 base, the J end lost 3 bases, and 10 bases lay between the germline ends. The CDR3 has 14 amino acids. Germline V lookup: CDR1 SGHKS, CDR2 YYEKEE (reference sequence). The CDR3 spells CASSLNQVDTEAFF. For the CDR3, the DNA is TGTGCCAGCAGCTTGAACCAGGTGGACACTGAAGCTTTCTTT.

This clone appeared a single time. This rearrangement joins TRBV12-5 to TRBJ1-6; D is perhaps TRBD1 (5 bases). Germline V gene lookup returns CDR1 LGHNT and CDR2 FRNRAP. This CDR3 comprises 15 residues. Trimming took 0 bases from V and 9 from J, leaving 12 bases between them. CDR3 bases: TGTGCTAGTGGTTTGGTTTCGGACGGGGGTTCACCCCTCCACTTT. Protein product: CASGLVSDGGSPLHF. Looking up the rest from reference TRBV12-5 and TRBJ1-6 gives the full variable domain: DARVTQTPRHKVTEMGQEVTMRCQPILGHNTVFWYRQTMMQGLELLAYFRNRAPLDDSGMPKDRFSAEMPDATLATLKIQPSEPRDSAVYFCASGLVSDGGSPLHFGNGTRLTVT.

The chain recombines TRBV6-5 with TRBJ1-3, with 7 positions matching TRBD1. Trimming took 6 bases from V and 0 from J; bases not matched to a gene: 5. Per the germline V gene, CDR1 is MNHEY and CDR2 is SVGAGI. The CDR3 contains 15 residues. The CDR3 nucleotides read TGTGCCAGCAGCAAGGGACAGTCCTCTGGAAACACCATATATTTT. It specifies CASSKGQSSGNTIYF.

The gene calls are TRBV5-6 and TRBJ2-4; weak D call: TRBD1 (5 bases). V was trimmed by 4 bases and J by 3 bases, leaving 14 bases between them. Per the germline V gene, CDR1 is SGHDT and CDR2 is YYEEEE. CDR3 size: 15 residues. CDR3 loop: CASSQILGDKNIQYF. Here the CDR3 DNA reads TGTGCCAGCAGCCAAATTTTAGGGGACAAAAACATTCAGTACTTC.

The chain couples TRBV6-2 or TRBV6-3 to TRBJ2-2; weak D call: TRBD2 (6 bases). The CDR3 runs 19 residues. V was cut by 0 bases and J by 0 bases, with 17 bases left in between. The germline V gene has CDR1 MNHEY and CDR2 SVGEGT. The CDR3 reads CASSYSLARTLANTGELFF. The CDR3, as DNA: TGTGCCAGCAGTTACTCGCTAGCGCGAACACTAGCGAACACCGGGGAGCTGTTTTTT.

In regard to this clone: Additional DNA sequences in this sample encode the identical CDR3. The genes are TRBV18 and TRBJ2-2; the D gene is possibly TRBD1 (8 bases). CDR3 length: 15 amino acids. Trimming removed 2 bases from V and 5 bases from J, with 12 bases in between. The germline V gene encodes CDR1 KGHSH and CDR2 LQKENI. CDR3 in amino acids: CASSPGQGGTGELFF. Written as DNA, the CDR3 is TGTGCCAGCTCACCAGGACAGGGAGGGACCGGGGAGCTGTTTTTT.

The chain combines TRBV7-5 with TRBJ1-2. TRBV7-5 is a listed pseudogene. The CDR3 runs to 16 residues. Here the CDR3 DNA reads TGTGTCAGAAGCTTAACTATAGGAGGGCCTAACTATGGCTACACCTTC. Translation: CVRSLTIGGPNYGYTF.

The V call is TRBV19, the J call TRBJ2-2, with a tentative D call TRBD1 (5 bases). The germline V and J ends were trimmed by 3 bases and 1 base, with 9 bases remaining between them. The CDR3 spans 15 residues. Germline values: CDR1 LNHDA, CDR2 SQIVND (reference sequence). The CDR3 DNA sequence: TGTGCCAGTAGTATCGAAACAGGGAACACCGGGGAGCTGTTTTTT. This encodes CASSIETGNTGELFF.

The chain couples TRBV6-1 to TRBJ2-7; D unresolved. V shed 3 bases and J shed 0 bases, with 12 bases lying between them. Germline-derived CDR1 and CDR2 are MNHNS and SASEGT. The CDR3 runs 15 residues. The CDR3 DNA reads TGTGCCAGCAGTGAGACCGGGTTCATCTCCTACGAGCAGTACTTC. This gives the protein CASSETGFISYEQYF.